Listed here are 19 T cell receptor beta chains from one sample, sequenced in a study of T cells in Graves' hyperthyroidism and ophthalmopathy. The TCR beta CDR3 regions underwent amplification using RNA transcripts as the source. HTBI primers were employed in a first-round RT-PCR of the TCR CDR3. TCRdb reprocessed the multiplex PCR reads with MiXCR, giving one entry per CDR3 protein. The data hold roughly 400,000 distinct CDR3 sequences, with around 14% observed a single time. What was sequenced was blood. The receptors originated from a woman aged 18-29 years with Graves' hyperthyroidism that later progressed to Graves' ophthalmopathy.

A note on this clonotype: A much more abundant neighbour one base away suggests this may be a read error. The CDR3 does not close with the conserved phenylalanine or tryptophan, likely indicating a read error. The V call is TRBV6-9, the J call TRBJ2-5, with D perhaps TRBD2 (6 bases). The CDR3 consists of 13 residues. From germline, CDR1 is MNHGY and CDR2 SVAAGI. V was trimmed by 9 bases and J by 3 bases, leaving 14 bases between them. The DNA for the CDR3 is TGTGCCAGGACCATAGCGGACAAAGAGACCCAGTACCTC. Protein product: CARTIADKETQYL.

The V and J genes are TRBV20-1 and TRBJ2-7; the D is unclear. Germline loops: CDR1 DFQATT, CDR2 SNEGSKA (reference sequence). The V and J ends lost 6 bases and 0 bases respectively, with 18 bases between them. The CDR3 has 15 amino acids. DNA for the CDR3: TGCAGTGCCAGGCCGGGCAGCCACCCCTCCTACGAGCAGTACTTC. It codes for CSARPGSHPSYEQYF.

This clonotype was found many times. The chain couples TRBV12-3 or TRBV12-4 to TRBJ2-5, with D unresolved. The CDR3 spans 13 residues. Trimming left V 2 bases short and J 4 bases short, with 8 bases between. CDR3 amino acids: CASSLKFLETQYF. For the CDR3, the DNA is TGTGCCAGCAGTTTAAAATTTTTAGAGACCCAGTACTTC.

Many counts were recorded for this clonotype. V is TRBV6-2 or TRBV6-3 and J is TRBJ2-3, with TRBD2 matching 12 bases. This CDR3 has 18 residues. CDR1 is MNHEY and CDR2 is SVGEGT in the germline V gene. Trimming cost V 2 bases and J 5 bases; bases outside gene matches: 11. As DNA, the CDR3 is TGTGCCAGCAGTTACGACCCGGTGACTAGCGGGAGTAGAGATACGCAGTATTTT. This gives the protein CASSYDPVTSGSRDTQYF.

This clonotype was seen at least ten times. In DNA form, the CDR3 reads TGTGCCAGCAGCCGTGACAGGACTCGGGAGCAGTACTTC. Translation: CASSRDRTREQYF. The V call is TRBV6-1, the J call TRBJ2-7; TRBD1 might be the D (6 bases). Germline lookup yields CDR1 MNHNS and CDR2 SASEGT. This CDR3 comprises 13 residues. Between the trimmed V and J ends, which lost 6 bases and 7 bases, there was a span of 16 bases.

This clonotype was detected ten times or more. The chain carries TRBV29-1 and TRBJ2-7; no clear D. The CDR3 spans 14 residues. Germline V lookup: CDR1 SQVTM, CDR2 ANQGSEA. The V end lost 1 base, the J end lost 0 bases, and 10 bases lay between the germline ends. The CDR3 DNA sequence: TGCAGCGTTGAAGCAGAGGAGAGCTCCTACGAGCAGTACTTC. The encoded protein is CSVEAEESSYEQYF.

This clonotype was seen a handful of times. A much more abundant neighbour one base away suggests this may be a read error. The genes are TRBV28 and TRBJ2-1, with D possibly TRBD2 on 6 matching bases. This CDR3 has 16 amino acids. CDR1 MDHEN and CDR2 SYDVKM come from the germline V gene. As DNA, the CDR3 is TGTGCCAGCTCCACCCCCCTACGGGAGTCGGACAATGGGCAGTTCTTC. Translated: CASSTPLRESDNGQFF.

The gene calls are TRBV2 and TRBJ2-5; a weak D match, TRBD1 (6 bases). V lost 1 base, J lost 3 bases, and 9 bases lay in between. CDR1 and CDR2 (germline): SNHLY, FYNNEI. The CDR3 contains 14 residues. The CDR3 nucleotides read TGTGCCAGCAGTGAAGGGACAGAGAAAGAGACCCAGTACTTC. This translates into CASSEGTEKETQYF.

This clonotype was seen ten or more times. The gene calls are TRBV12-3 or TRBV12-4 and TRBJ2-5, with D maybe TRBD2 (5 bases). The ends were cut back, 4 bases at V and 2 bases at J, with 11 bases in the middle. This CDR3 has 14 residues. The DNA of the CDR3 is TGTGCCAGCAGTTCGGGGTTCTTGCAAGAGACCCAGTACTTC. Its protein is CASSSGFLQETQYF.

This clonotype was counted many times. The V gene is TRBV18, the J gene TRBJ1-6; 7 bases line up with TRBD1. Trimming took 5 bases from V and 7 from J; bases not matched to a gene: 5. Germline V gene data show CDR1 as KGHSH and CDR2 as LQKENI. This CDR3 region has 14 residues. As DNA, the CDR3 is TGTGCCAGCTCATCAGGGACAGTGAATTCACCCCTCCACTTT. This encodes CASSSGTVNSPLHF.

Here the CDR3 reads CATAAEGSTDTQYF. CDR3 nucleotides: TGTGCCACCGCCGCTGAGGGAAGCACAGATACGCAGTATTTT. The V gene is TRBV24-1, the J gene TRBJ2-3; a possible D gene is TRBD2 (5 bases). CDR1 and CDR2 (germline): KGHDR, SFDVKD. The CDR3 spans 14 residues. Trimming removed 9 bases from V and 0 bases from J, with 12 bases in between.

The chain carries TRBV4-1 and TRBJ1-5; D is ambiguous. The CDR3 is 15 amino acids. V shed 0 bases and J shed 11 bases, with 17 bases lying between them. Germline lookup yields CDR1 MGHRA and CDR2 YSYEKL. The CDR3 loop reads CASSQDLHPIRTQHF. CDR3 DNA: TGCGCCAGCAGCCAAGATTTACACCCAATTCGGACCCAGCATTTT.

This clonotype was counted between two and nine times. The J gene is TRBJ1-2, the V gene TRBV7-9, with TRBD1 matching 11 bases. This CDR3 comprises 15 residues. With V trimmed by 5 bases and J by 8 bases, 10 bases remained unmatched. The germline gives CDR1 SEHNR, CDR2 FQNEAQ (reference sequence). The CDR3 loop is CASSPPGQGAGGYTF. CDR3 DNA sequence: TGTGCCAGCAGCCCCCCTGGACAGGGGGCGGGGGGCTACACCTTC. Filled out from reference TRBV7-9 and TRBJ1-2, the complete variable domain reads DTGVSQNPRHKITKRGQNVTFRCDPISEHNRLYWYRQTLGQGPEFLTYFQNEAQLEKSRLLSDRFSAERPKGSFSTLEIQRTEQGDSAMYLCASSPPGQGAGGYTFGSGTRLTVV.

The J gene is TRBJ1-3, the V gene TRBV12-3 or TRBV12-4; D is unclear. With 2 bases removed from V and 0 bases from J, the gap between germline ends came to 11 bases. The CDR3 contains 16 residues. The CDR3 DNA reads as TGTGCCAGCAGTTTATACATGTATCGCTCTGGAAACACCATATATTTT. It encodes CASSLYMYRSGNTIYF.

The table lists this clonotype with many counts. This chain uses TRBV28 with TRBJ1-2; D is unresolved. This CDR3 spans 13 amino acids. V lost 5 bases, J lost 3 bases, and 10 bases lay in between. CDR1 and CDR2 from the germline V gene are MDHEN and SYDVKM. The CDR3 loop reads CASSRGSYYGYTF. For the CDR3, the DNA is TGTGCCAGCAGTCGTGGGTCTTACTATGGCTACACCTTC.

This clonotype was detected only a few times. The chain employs TRBV14 and TRBJ2-7; 10 bases align to TRBD1. Germline values: CDR1 SGHDN, CDR2 FVKESK. The V gene end was trimmed by 3 bases and the J gene end by 2 bases; junction bases not matched to a gene: 7. The CDR3 loop spans 16 amino acids. For the CDR3, the DNA is TGTGCCAGCAGCCACCCTGGGACAGGGGAGGCCTACGAGCAGTACTTC. Its translation: CASSHPGTGEAYEQYF.

About this clonotype itself: One base away lies a much larger clone, so this may be a sequencing read error. This chain uses TRBV27 with TRBJ2-3; 14 bases match TRBD2. CDR3 length: 15 residues. The germline gives CDR1 MNHEY, CDR2 SMNVEV (reference sequence). The J segment lost 13 bases and the V segment lost 4 bases, leaving 10 bases of the junction unmatched. The CDR3 DNA reads as TGTGCCAGCAGTTCAGGGACTAGCGGGAGAGGCACGAAGTATTTT. This sequence encodes CASSSGTSGRGTKYF.

This clonotype has ten or more counts. The chain combines TRBV6-2 or TRBV6-3 with TRBJ1-2; possibly TRBD1 for D (5 bases). The V gene lost 6 bases and the J gene lost 4 bases, with 12 bases spanning the gap. CDR1 and CDR2 from the germline V gene are MNHEY and SVGEGT. The CDR3 consists of 13 residues. CDR3 residues: CASSHGGAYGYTF. CDR3 nucleotide sequence: TGTGCCAGCAGCCATGGCGGGGCCTATGGCTACACCTTC.

This clonotype was observed many times. The V call is TRBV9, the J call TRBJ1-2, with D uncertain. The CDR3 consists of 14 residues. Trimming stripped 0 bases from V and 7 bases from J, with 13 bases between. Germline CDR1 reads SGDLS; CDR2 reads YYNGEE. DNA for the CDR3: TGTGCCAGCAGCGTAGCTACCTGGGAAAGTGGCTACACCTTC. Its translation is CASSVATWESGYTF.